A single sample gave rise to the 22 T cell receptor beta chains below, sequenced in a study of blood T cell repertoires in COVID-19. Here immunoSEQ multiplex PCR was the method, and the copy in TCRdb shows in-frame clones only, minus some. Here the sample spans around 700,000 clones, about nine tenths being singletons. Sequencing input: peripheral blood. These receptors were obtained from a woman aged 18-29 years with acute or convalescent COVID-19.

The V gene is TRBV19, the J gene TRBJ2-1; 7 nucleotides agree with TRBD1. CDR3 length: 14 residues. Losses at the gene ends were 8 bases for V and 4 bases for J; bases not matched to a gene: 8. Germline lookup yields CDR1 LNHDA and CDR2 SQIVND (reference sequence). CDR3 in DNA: TGTGCCAGTTCGGGTGAGGGGGCTTACAATGAGCAGTTCTTC. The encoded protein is CASSGEGAYNEQFF.

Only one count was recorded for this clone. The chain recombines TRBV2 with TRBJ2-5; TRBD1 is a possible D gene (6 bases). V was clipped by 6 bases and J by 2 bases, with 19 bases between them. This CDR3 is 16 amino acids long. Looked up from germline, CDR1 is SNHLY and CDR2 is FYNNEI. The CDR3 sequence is CASRKARRGQQETQYF. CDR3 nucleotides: TGTGCCAGCAGAAAAGCTCGCCGCGGACAGCAAGAGACCCAGTACTTC.

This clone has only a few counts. The CDR3 nucleotides read TGTGCCAGCAGTGCCAGTAGCAATCAGCCCCAGCATTTT. Amino acids: CASSASSNQPQHF. The gene calls are TRBV6-4 and TRBJ1-5; D is unclear. This CDR3 has 13 residues. The V end lost 4 bases, the J end lost 0 bases, and 4 bases lay between the germline ends. The germline V gene encodes CDR1 MRHNA and CDR2 SNTAGT.

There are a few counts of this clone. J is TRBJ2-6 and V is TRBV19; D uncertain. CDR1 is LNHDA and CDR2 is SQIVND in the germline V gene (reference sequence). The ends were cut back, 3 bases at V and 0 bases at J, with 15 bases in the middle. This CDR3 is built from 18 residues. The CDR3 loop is CASSMIYSSNSGANVLTF. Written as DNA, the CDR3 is TGTGCCAGTAGTATGATCTATAGTTCTAACTCTGGGGCCAACGTCCTGACTTTC.

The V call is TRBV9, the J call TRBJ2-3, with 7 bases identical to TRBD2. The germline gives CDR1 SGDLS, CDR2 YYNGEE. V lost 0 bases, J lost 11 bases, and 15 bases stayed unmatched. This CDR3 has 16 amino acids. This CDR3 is CASSVGWGEVLAEQYF. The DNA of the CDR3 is TGTGCCAGCAGCGTAGGGTGGGGTGAGGTTCTAGCGGAGCAGTATTTT.

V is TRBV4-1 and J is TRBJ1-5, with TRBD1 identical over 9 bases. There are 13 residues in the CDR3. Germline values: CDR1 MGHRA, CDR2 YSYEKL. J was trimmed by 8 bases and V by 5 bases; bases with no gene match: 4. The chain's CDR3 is CASSGTGLEPQHF. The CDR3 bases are TGCGCCAGCAGCGGGACAGGGCTGGAGCCCCAGCATTTT.

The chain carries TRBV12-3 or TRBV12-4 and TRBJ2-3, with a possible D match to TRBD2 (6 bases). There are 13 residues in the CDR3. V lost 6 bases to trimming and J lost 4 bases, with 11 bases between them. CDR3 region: CASRLASADTQYF. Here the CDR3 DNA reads TGTGCCAGCAGGCTGGCTAGCGCAGATACGCAGTATTTT.

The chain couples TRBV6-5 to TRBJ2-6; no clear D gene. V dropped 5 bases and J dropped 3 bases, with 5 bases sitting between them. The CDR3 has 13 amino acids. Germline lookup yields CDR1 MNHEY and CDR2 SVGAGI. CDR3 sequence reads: CASSLSGANVLTF. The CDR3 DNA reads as TGTGCCAGCAGTCTAAGTGGGGCCAACGTCCTGACTTTC.

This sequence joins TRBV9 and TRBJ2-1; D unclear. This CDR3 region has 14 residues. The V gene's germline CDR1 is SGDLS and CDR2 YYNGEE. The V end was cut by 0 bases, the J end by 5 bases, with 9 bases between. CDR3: CASSVGAANNEQFF. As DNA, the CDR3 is TGTGCCAGCAGCGTAGGGGCAGCAAACAATGAGCAGTTCTTC. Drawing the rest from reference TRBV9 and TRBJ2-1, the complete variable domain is DSGVTQTPKHLITATGQRVTLRCSPRSGDLSVYWYQQSLDQGLQFLIQYYNGEERAKGNILERFSAQQFPDLHSELNLSSLELGDSALYFCASSVGAANNEQFFGPGTRLTVL.

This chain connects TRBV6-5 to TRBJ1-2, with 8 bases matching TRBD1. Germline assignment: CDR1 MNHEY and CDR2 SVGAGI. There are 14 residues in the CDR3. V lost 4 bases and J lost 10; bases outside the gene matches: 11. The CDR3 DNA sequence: TGTGCCAGCAGTTTCCTAGGACAGGGCGAAGCCTACACCTTC. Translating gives CASSFLGQGEAYTF.

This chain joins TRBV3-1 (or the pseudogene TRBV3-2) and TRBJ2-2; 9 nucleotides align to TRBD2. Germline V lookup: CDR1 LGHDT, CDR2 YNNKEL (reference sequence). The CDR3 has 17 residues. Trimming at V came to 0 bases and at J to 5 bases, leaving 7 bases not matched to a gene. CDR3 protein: CASSQDLAGGRTGELFF. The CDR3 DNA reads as TGTGCCAGCAGCCAAGATCTGGCGGGGGGGCGGACCGGGGAGCTGTTTTTT.

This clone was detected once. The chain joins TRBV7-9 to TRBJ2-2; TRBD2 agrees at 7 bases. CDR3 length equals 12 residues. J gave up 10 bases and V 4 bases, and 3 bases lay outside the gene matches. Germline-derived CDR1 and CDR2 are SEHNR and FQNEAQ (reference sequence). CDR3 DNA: TGTGCCAGCAGCTACGCGGGAGAGGAGCTGTTTTTT. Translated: CASSYAGEELFF.

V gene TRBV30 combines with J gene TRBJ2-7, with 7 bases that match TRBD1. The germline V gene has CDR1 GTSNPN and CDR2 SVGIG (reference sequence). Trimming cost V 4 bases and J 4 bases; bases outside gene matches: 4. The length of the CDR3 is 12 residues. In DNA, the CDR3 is TGTGCCTGGAACAGGGACAGTTACGAGCAGTACTTC. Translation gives CAWNRDSYEQYF.

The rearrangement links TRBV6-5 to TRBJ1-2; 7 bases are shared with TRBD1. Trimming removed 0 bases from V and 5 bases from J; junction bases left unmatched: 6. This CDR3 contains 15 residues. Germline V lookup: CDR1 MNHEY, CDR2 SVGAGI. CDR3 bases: TGTGCCAGCAGTTACTCGGGGTCAGGGGGTTATGGCTACACCTTC. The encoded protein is CASSYSGSGGYGYTF.

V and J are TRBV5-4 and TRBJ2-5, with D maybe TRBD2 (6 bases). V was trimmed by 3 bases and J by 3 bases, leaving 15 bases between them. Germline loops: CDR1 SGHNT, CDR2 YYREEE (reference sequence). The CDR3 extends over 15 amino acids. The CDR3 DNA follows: TGTGCCAGCAGCTATAATTCACAGCGGGAAGAGACCCAGTACTTC. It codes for CASSYNSQREETQYF.

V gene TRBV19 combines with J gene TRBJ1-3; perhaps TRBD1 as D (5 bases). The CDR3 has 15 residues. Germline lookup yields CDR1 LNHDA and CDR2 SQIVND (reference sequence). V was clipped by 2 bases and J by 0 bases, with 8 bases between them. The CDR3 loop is CASSIWGNSGNTIYF. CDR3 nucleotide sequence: TGTGCCAGTAGTATATGGGGCAACTCTGGAAACACCATATATTTT.

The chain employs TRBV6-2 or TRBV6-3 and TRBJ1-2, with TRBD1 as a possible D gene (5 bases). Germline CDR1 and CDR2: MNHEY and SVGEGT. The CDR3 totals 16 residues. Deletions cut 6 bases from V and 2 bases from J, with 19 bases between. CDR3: CASSPLSAGYNYGYTF. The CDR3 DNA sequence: TGTGCCAGCAGCCCCCTCTCGGCAGGGTACAACTATGGCTACACCTTC.

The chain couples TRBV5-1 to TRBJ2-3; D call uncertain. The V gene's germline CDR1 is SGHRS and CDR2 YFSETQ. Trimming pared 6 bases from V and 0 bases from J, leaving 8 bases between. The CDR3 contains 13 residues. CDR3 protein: CASTERSTDTQYF. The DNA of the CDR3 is TGCGCCAGCACGGAGAGGAGCACAGATACGCAGTATTTT.

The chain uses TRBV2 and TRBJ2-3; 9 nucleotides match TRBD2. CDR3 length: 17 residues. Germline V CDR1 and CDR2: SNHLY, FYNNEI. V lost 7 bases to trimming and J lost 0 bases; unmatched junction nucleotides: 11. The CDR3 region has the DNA TGTGCCAGCACGCCGGGACTAGCATACGCTAGCACAGATACGCAGTATTTT. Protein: CASTPGLAYASTDTQYF.

This chain's CDR3 is CASSAGGGIYTF. CDR3 DNA sequence: TGTGCCAGCAGTGCGGGGGGAGGAATATACACCTTC. V usage is TRBV25-1 and J usage is TRBJ1-2; maybe TRBD1 (5 bases). V was pared by 4 bases and J by 11 bases, with 14 bases between. The CDR3 spans 12 residues. Germline V gives CDR1 MGHDK, CDR2 SYGVNS.

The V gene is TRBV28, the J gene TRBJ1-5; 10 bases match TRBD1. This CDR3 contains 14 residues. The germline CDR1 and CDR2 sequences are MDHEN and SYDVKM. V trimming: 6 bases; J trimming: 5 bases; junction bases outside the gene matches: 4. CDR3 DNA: TGTGCCAGCAGGGGACAGGGGCTCCATCAGCCCCAGCATTTT. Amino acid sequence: CASRGQGLHQPQHF.

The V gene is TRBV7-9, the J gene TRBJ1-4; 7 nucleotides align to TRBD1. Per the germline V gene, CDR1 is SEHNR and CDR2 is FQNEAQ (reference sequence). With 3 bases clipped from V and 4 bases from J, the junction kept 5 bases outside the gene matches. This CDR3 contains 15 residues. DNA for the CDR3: TGTGCCAGCAGCTTTCGGGACAGACTTAATGAAAAACTGTTTTTT. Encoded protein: CASSFRDRLNEKLFF.